The 18 T cell receptor beta chains reported below all come from one sample, sequenced in a study of blood T cell repertoires in COVID-19 (dated by TCRdb to the early 2020s). Preparation of the library involved the immunoSEQ multiplex PCR assay. The source is immuneACCESS, and TCRdb retained only in-frame sequences with V and J called. Part of the clones is not carried over; for the studies checked, unresolved V genes explain less than half of this, and the remainder is unexplained. The sample table records 200,000 or so clones; roughly 87% of these occur just once. Roughly 7.2% of the sample goes to the ten largest clones. Source material: PBMCs or T cells enriched from blood (not recorded which). Receptors were obtained from a man aged 25 to 45 in a cohort exposed to, infected with or recovered from COVID-19 (not recorded which).

The genes are TRBV19 and TRBJ1-1; a weak D match, TRBD1 (6 bases). Per the germline V gene, CDR1 is LNHDA and CDR2 is SQIVND (reference sequence). This CDR3 has 13 residues. V dropped 9 bases and J dropped 0 bases, with 11 bases sitting between them. The CDR3 DNA sequence: TGTGCCAGCCGGGACACCTTGAACACTGAAGCTTTCTTT. The encoded protein is CASRDTLNTEAFF.

V is TRBV9 and J is TRBJ2-2; 10 nucleotides line up with TRBD2. The CDR3 has 23 residues. Germline V lookup: CDR1 SGDLS, CDR2 YYNGEE. V lost 0 bases and J lost 2; bases outside the gene matches: 22. CDR3 sequence: CASSVASSVRASGSAPNTGELFF. CDR3 nucleotides: TGTGCCAGCAGCGTAGCTAGTAGTGTAAGAGCTAGCGGGAGTGCGCCAAACACCGGGGAGCTGTTTTTT.

This sequence joins TRBV4-2 and TRBJ2-1; TRBD2 is a possible D gene (5 bases). Germline V gene lookup returns CDR1 LGHNA and CDR2 YNFKEQ. The CDR3 covers 21 residues. V lost 4 bases and J 1 base, leaving 29 bases between the germline ends. CDR3 bases: TGTGCCAGCAGCCCCCCCCCAGTGGGTGGGTATGCGGGTTCATCCTACAATGAGCAGTTCTTC. As protein: CASSPPPVGGYAGSSYNEQFF.

The J gene is TRBJ1-5, the V gene TRBV5-1; weak D call: TRBD1 (5 bases). The CDR3 sequence is 15 residues long. V was shortened by 4 bases and J by 5 bases, with 16 bases between the two germline ends. The germline gives CDR1 SGHRS, CDR2 YFSETQ. This chain's CDR3 is CASSLFPGGYQPQHF. DNA of the CDR3: TGCGCCAGCAGCCTCTTTCCTGGGGGGTATCAGCCCCAGCATTTT.

This clone came up once. The V and J genes are TRBV28 and TRBJ1-3; 9 nucleotides line up with TRBD1. Germline V lookup: CDR1 MDHEN, CDR2 SYDVKM. The CDR3 extends over 15 amino acids. V trimming: 5 bases; J trimming: 2 bases; junction bases outside the gene matches: 4. CDR3 region: CASSRGDRAGNTIYF. CDR3 in DNA: TGTGCCAGCAGTAGGGGGGACAGGGCTGGAAACACCATATATTTT.

V gene TRBV7-9 combines with J gene TRBJ2-3; tentative D call: TRBD2 (6 bases). CDR1 is SEHNR and CDR2 is FQNEAQ in the germline V gene (reference sequence). V lost 5 bases and J lost 3, with 15 bases in between. The CDR3 is 15 residues long. CDR3 loop: CASSHGSGGTDTQYF. The CDR3 nucleotides read TGTGCCAGCAGCCACGGCTCCGGGGGAACAGATACGCAGTATTTT.

V gene TRBV10-3 combines with J gene TRBJ2-7; possibly TRBD1 for D (5 bases). This CDR3 comprises 14 residues. CDR1 is ENHRY and CDR2 is SYGVKD in the germline V gene. Between the trimmed V and J ends, which lost 6 bases and 3 bases, there was a span of 15 bases. As DNA, the CDR3 is TGTGCCATCAGGGTGACAGCTACAGACTACGAGCAGTACTTC. It translates to CAIRVTATDYEQYF.

V and J are TRBV24-1 and TRBJ2-2; TRBD1 matches at 8 bases. CDR3 size: 16 residues. The ends lost 7 bases at V and 0 bases at J; junction bases unmatched: 6. The V gene's germline CDR1 is KGHDR and CDR2 SFDVKD. The CDR3 reads CATSSTGAPNTGELFF. The CDR3 DNA is TGTGCCACCAGCTCGACAGGGGCCCCGAACACCGGGGAGCTGTTTTTT.

This clone appeared once. This sequence joins TRBV28 and TRBJ1-6; a possible D gene is TRBD1 (5 bases). The CDR3 contains 15 residues. The ends were cut back, 2 bases at V and 7 bases at J, with 12 bases in the middle. The V gene's germline CDR1 is MDHEN and CDR2 SYDVKM. The CDR3 sequence is CASSLTGGSNSPLHF. The DNA for the CDR3 is TGTGCCAGCAGTTTAACGGGGGGGAGCAATTCACCCCTCCACTTT.

The gene calls are TRBV11-1 and TRBJ1-6; 7 bases line up with TRBD1. This CDR3 region has 14 residues. With V trimmed by 4 bases and J by 7 bases, 4 bases remained unmatched. The germline gives CDR1 SGHAT, CDR2 FQDESV (reference sequence). In DNA form, the CDR3 reads TGTGCCAGCAGCTACGGGACAGTAAATTCACCCCTCCACTTT. Translating it yields CASSYGTVNSPLHF.

The chain uses TRBV7-2 and TRBJ2-7; possibly TRBD1 for D (6 bases). Germline CDR1 is SGHTA and CDR2 is FQGNSA. The CDR3 spans 13 residues. The V end was cut by 4 bases, the J end by 4 bases, with 11 bases between. The CDR3 DNA sequence: TGTGCCAGCAGCTGGGGGACAACGTACGAGCAGTACTTC. Protein product: CASSWGTTYEQYF.

This clone was detected only once. The genes are TRBV6-5 and TRBJ2-7, with 7 bases identical to TRBD2. V trimming: 0 bases; J trimming: 6 bases; junction bases outside the gene matches: 11. The CDR3 spans 16 residues. Germline values: CDR1 MNHEY, CDR2 SVGAGI. The CDR3 sequence: CASSYSMGGREGEQYF. The CDR3 coding sequence is TGTGCCAGCAGTTACTCCATGGGCGGCAGGGAGGGCGAGCAGTACTTC.

The chain carries TRBV7-2 and TRBJ1-4, with TRBD1 matching over 7 bases. V gave up 1 base and J gave up 8 bases; unmatched junction bases: 7. From germline, CDR1 is SGHTA and CDR2 FQGNSA. The CDR3 covers 15 residues. The CDR3, as DNA: TGTGCCAGCAGCTTAGACATAGGGACAGCCGAAAAACTGTTTTTT. Translated: CASSLDIGTAEKLFF.

The chain recombines TRBV28 with TRBJ2-7; 7 positions agree with TRBD1. V lost 7 bases, J lost 3 bases, and 6 bases stayed unmatched. The CDR3 contains 13 residues. Per germline, CDR1 MDHEN and CDR2 SYDVKM. The CDR3 loop reads CASMRQGSYEQYF. CDR3 bases: TGTGCCAGCATGAGACAGGGTAGCTACGAGCAGTACTTC.

The V and J genes are TRBV4-3 and TRBJ2-6; D perhaps matches TRBD1 (6 bases). Germline-derived CDR1 and CDR2 are LGHNA and YSLEER. The CDR3 covers 19 residues. Trimming took 3 bases from V and 0 from J, leaving 18 bases between them. CDR3 residues: CASSQALGGVFSGANVLTF. CDR3 DNA: TGCGCCAGCAGCCAGGCCCTAGGGGGAGTTTTCTCTGGGGCCAACGTCCTGACTTTC.

This chain connects TRBV28 to TRBJ2-3, with 10 bases matching TRBD1. CDR1 and CDR2 (germline): MDHEN, SYDVKM. After removal of 3 bases from V and 2 bases from J, the junction contained 2 bases not matched to a gene. The CDR3 length is 15 residues. CDR3 sequence (DNA): TGTGCCAGCAGTTTGGGGACAGGGGCCACAGATACGCAGTATTTT. Translated, it gives CASSLGTGATDTQYF.

This sequence joins TRBV18 and TRBJ1-5, with 9 bases aligning to TRBD1. This CDR3 region has 14 residues. V lost 8 bases, J lost 5 bases, and 7 bases stayed unmatched. CDR1 and CDR2 from the germline V gene are KGHSH and LQKENI. The CDR3 DNA follows: TGTGCCAGCATGGTGGACAGGGGACATCAGCCCCAGCATTTT. Amino acids: CASMVDRGHQPQHF.

The V and J genes are TRBV9 and TRBJ2-2; 7 nucleotides line up with TRBD2. Unmatched junction bases numbered 9, after V lost 5 bases and J lost 5 bases. The CDR3 is made up of 15 amino acids. Per germline, CDR1 SGDLS and CDR2 YYNGEE. The CDR3 protein is CASSTASGPTGELFF. The CDR3 coding sequence is TGTGCCAGCAGTACGGCTAGCGGCCCGACCGGGGAGCTGTTTTTT.